Reported below is one T cell receptor (beta chain). Its cognate antigen is unknown. The junction had 2 bases not matched to a gene; V was cut back by 4 bases and J by 6 bases. CDR1 SNHLY and CDR2 FYNNEI come from the germline V gene. The CDR3 is made up of 13 amino acids. The sample comes from a study of T cells after posttransplantation cyclophosphamide. Study-wide results and limits: Recipient CMV seropositivity and CMV reactivation strongly tracked TRB clonality.

Busulfan-fludarabine conditioning, marrow transplant, and cyclophosphamide on days +3 and +4 were administered. Produced via immunoSEQ multiplex PCR; TCRdb's table is partial and in-frame only. The sample holds 17,000 or so clones; 85% to 95% are singletons and the top ten take roughly 0.58%. The J gene is TRBJ1-2, the V gene TRBV2, with TRBD1 identical over 10 bases. The clonotype was recovered from a male patient aged 55 to 69 who received an allogeneic stem cell transplant from a related donor and was CMV-positive. Some T cells may be provided by the graft donor. The sequencing here drew on CD4+ T cells sorted from blood, taken after allogeneic stem cell transplant with posttransplant cyclophosphamide. CDR3 coding DNA: TGTGCCAGCAGTGCGGACAGGGGGAATGGCTACACCTTC. It specifies CASSADRGNGYTF.